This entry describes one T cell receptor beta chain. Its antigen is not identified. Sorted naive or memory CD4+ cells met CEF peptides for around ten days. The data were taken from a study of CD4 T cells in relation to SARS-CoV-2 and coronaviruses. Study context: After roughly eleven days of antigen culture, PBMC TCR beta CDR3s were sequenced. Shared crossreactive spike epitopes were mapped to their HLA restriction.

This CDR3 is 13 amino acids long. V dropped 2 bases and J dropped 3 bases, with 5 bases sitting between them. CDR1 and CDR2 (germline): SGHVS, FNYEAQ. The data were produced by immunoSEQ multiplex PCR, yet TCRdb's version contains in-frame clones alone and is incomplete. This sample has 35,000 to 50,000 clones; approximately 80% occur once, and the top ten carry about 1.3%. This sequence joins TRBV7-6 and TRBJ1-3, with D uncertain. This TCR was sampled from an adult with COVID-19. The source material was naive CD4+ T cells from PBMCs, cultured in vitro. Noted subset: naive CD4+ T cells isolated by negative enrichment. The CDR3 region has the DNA TGTGCCAGCAGCTTATTCTATGGAAACACCATATATTTT. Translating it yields CASSLFYGNTIYF.